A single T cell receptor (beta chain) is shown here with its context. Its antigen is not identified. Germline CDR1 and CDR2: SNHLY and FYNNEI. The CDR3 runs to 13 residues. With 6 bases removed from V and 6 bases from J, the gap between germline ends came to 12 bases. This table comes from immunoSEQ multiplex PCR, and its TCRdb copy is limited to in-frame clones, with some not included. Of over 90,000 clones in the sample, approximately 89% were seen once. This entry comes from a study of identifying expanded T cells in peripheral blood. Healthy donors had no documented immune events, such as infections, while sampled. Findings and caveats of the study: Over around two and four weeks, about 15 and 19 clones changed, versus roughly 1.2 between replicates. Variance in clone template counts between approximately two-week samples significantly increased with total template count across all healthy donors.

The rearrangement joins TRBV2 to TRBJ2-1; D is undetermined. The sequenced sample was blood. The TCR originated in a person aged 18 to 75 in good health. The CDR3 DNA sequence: TGTGCCAGCAGGGACCGGGCCTTCAATGAGCAGTTCTTC. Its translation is CASRDRAFNEQFF.